One TCR beta chain is described in this entry. The V and J ends lost 1 base and 2 bases respectively, with 12 bases between them. The CDR3 is 15 residues long. Germline V lookup: CDR1 LGHNA, CDR2 YSLEER. Clones were sequenced by immunoSEQ multiplex PCR, and TCRdb holds only the in-frame ones, with some missing. The data contain some 30,000 clones, roughly nine tenths of them singletons. The data originate from a study of control samples from healthy donors and cancer patients. Sequenced material: formalin-fixed, paraffin-embedded tissue. This receptor was taken from a female donor with melanoma. This chain links TRBV4-3 with TRBJ2-7; D may correspond to TRBD1 or TRBD2 (5 bases each). The CDR3 sequence is CASSQVWDATYEQYF. The CDR3 DNA follows: TGCGCCAGCAGCCAAGTATGGGACGCCACCTACGAGCAGTACTTC.